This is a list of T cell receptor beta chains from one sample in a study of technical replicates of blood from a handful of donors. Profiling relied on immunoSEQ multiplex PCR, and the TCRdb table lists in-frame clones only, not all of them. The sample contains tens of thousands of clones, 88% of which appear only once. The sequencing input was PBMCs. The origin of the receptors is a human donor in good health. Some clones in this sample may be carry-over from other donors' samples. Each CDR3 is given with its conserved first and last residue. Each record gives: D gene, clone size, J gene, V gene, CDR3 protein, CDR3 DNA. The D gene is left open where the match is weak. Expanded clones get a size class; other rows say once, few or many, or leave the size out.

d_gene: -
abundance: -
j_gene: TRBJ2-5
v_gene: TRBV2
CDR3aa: CASSYEETQYF
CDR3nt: TGTGCCAGTAGCTATGAAGAGACCCAGTACTTC

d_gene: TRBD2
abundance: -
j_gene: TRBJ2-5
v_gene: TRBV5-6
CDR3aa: CASSFGLGETQYF
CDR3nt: TGTGCCAGCAGCTTTGGACTAGGGGAGACCCAGTACTTC

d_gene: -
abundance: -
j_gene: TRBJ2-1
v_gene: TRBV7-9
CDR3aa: CASSLEDEQFF
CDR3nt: TGTGCCAGCAGCCTCGAGGATGAGCAGTTCTTC

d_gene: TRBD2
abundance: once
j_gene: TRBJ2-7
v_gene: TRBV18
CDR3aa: CASSETSGGPPRWYEQYF
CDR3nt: TGTGCCAGCTCAGAGACTAGCGGGGGGCCCCCACGGTGGTACGAGCAGTACTTC

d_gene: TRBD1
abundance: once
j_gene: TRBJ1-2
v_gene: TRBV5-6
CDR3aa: CASSWRDRASGYTF
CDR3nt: TGTGCCAGCAGCTGGCGGGACAGGGCTAGTGGCTACACCTTC

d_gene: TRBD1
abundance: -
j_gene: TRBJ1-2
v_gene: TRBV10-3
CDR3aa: CAISESTGGYGYTF
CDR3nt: TGTGCCATCAGTGAGTCTACAGGGGGTTATGGCTACACCTTC

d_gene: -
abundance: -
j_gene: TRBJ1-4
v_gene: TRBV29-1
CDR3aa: CSVEAGVDEKLFF
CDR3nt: TGCAGCGTAGAGGCAGGGGTGGATGAAAAACTGTTTTTT

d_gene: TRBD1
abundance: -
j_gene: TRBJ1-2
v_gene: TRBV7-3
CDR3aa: CASSLPGAGGIGYTF
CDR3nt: TGTGCCAGCAGCTTACCTGGAGCAGGGGGTATTGGCTACACCTTC

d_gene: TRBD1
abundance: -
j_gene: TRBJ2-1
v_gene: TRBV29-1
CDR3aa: CSSGTGGYNEQFF
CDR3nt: TGCAGCTCGGGGACAGGGGGATACAATGAGCAGTTCTTC

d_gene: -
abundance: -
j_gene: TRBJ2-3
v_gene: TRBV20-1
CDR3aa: CSAGPRDTQYF
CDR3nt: TGCAGTGCTGGGCCGCGCGATACGCAGTATTTT

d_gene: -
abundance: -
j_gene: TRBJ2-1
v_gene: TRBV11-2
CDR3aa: CASSSLGVLSYNEQFF
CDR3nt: TGTGCCAGCAGCTCCCTCGGGGTGCTCTCCTACAATGAGCAGTTCTTC

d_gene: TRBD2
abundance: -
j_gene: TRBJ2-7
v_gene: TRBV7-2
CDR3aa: CASTPGGVLGYEQYF
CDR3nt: TGTGCCAGCACTCCCGGGGGGGTCCTGGGGTACGAGCAGTACTTC